This T cell receptor beta chain was obtained from a study of blood T cell repertoires in COVID-19. This CDR3 has 13 amino acids. From germline, CDR1 is LNHDA and CDR2 SQIVND (reference sequence). V was clipped by 8 bases and J by 1 base, with 12 bases between them. Measured with immunoSEQ multiplex PCR; TCRdb has only the in-frame clones, and not every one. This table has fewer than 300,000 clones, approximately 90% appearing once. The sequence was collected from a woman aged 25 to 39 who had recovered from COVID-19. The J gene is TRBJ2-7, the V gene TRBV19, with D possibly being TRBD2 (6 bases). Sequencing used PBMCs or T cells enriched from blood (not recorded which). CDR3: CASRSGLSYEQYF. The DNA of the CDR3 is TGTGCCAGTCGAAGCGGGTTGTCCTACGAGCAGTACTTC.